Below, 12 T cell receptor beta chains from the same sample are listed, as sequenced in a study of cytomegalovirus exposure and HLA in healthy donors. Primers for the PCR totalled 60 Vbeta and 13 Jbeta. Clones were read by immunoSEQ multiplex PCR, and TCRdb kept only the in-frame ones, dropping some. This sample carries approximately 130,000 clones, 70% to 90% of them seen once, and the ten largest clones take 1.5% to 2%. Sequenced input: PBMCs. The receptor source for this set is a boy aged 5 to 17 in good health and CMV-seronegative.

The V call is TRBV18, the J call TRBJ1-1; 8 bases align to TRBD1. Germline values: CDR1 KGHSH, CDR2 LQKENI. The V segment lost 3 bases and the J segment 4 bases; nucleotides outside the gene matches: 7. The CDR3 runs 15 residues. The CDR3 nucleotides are TGTGCCAGCTCACCCAGCGCAGGGGGCGGCACTGAAGCTTTCTTT. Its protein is CASSPSAGGGTEAFF.

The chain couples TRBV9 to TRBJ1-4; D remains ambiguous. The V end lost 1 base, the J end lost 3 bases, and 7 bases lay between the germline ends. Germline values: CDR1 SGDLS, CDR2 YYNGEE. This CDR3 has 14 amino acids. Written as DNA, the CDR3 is TGTGCCAGCAGCGTACAGGCAGCTAATGAAAAACTGTTTTTT. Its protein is CASSVQAANEKLFF.

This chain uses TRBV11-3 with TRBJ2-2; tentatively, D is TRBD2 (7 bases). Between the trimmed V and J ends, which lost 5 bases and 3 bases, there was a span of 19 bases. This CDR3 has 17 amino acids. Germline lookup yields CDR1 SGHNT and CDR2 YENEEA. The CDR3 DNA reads TGTGCCAGCAGCCCTGGGGGGGGCGAGGGATACACCGGGGAGCTGTTTTTT. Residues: CASSPGGGEGYTGELFF.

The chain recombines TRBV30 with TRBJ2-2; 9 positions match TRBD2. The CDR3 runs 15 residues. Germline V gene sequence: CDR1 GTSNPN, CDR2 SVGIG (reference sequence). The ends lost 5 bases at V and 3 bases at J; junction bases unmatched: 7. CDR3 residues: CAWERGELHTGELFF. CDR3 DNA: TGTGCCTGGGAGCGGGGGGAGTTGCACACCGGGGAGCTGTTTTTT. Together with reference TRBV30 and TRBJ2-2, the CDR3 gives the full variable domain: SQTIHQWPATLVQPVGSPLSLECTVEGTSNPNLYWYRQAAGRGLQLLFYSVGIGQISSEVPQNLSASRPQDRQFILSSKKLLLSDSGFYLCAWERGELHTGELFFGEGSRLTVL.

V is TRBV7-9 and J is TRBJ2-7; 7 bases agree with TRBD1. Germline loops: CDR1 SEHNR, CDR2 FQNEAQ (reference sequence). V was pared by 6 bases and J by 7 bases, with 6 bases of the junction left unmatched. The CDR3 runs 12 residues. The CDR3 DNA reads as TGTGCCAGCAGTCCACAGGGGTGGGAGCAGTACTTC. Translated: CASSPQGWEQYF.

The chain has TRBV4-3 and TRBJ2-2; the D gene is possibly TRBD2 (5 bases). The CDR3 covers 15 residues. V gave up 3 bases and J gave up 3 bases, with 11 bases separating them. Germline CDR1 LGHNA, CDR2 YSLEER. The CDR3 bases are TGCGCCAGCAGCCAGGGAGCGGTGCACACCGGGGAGCTGTTTTTT. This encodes CASSQGAVHTGELFF.

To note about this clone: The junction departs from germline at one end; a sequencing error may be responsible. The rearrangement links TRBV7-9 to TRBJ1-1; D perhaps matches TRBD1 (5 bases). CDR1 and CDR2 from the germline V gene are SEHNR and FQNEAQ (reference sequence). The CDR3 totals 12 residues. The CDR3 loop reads CSSSFGADEAFF. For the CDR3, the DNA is TGTTCCAGCAGCTTTGGGGCGGATGAAGCTTTCTTT.

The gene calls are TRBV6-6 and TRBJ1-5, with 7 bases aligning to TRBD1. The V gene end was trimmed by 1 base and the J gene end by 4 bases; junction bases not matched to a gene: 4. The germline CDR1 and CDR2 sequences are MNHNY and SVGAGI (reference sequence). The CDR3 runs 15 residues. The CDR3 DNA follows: TGTGCCAGCAGTTACTTTAAACAGGGGAATCAGCCCCAGCATTTT. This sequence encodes CASSYFKQGNQPQHF.

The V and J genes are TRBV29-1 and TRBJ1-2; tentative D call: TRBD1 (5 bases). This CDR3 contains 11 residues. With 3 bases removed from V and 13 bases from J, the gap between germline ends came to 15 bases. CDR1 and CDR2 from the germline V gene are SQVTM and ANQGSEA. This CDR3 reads CSVEAGLLFTF. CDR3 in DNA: TGCAGCGTTGAGGCAGGGCTGTTGTTCACCTTC.

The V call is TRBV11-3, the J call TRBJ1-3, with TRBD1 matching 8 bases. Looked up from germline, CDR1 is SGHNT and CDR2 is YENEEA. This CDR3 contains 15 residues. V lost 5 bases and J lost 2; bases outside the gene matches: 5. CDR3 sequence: CASSPGQGPGNTIYF. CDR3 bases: TGTGCCAGCAGCCCTGGACAGGGCCCTGGAAACACCATATATTTT.

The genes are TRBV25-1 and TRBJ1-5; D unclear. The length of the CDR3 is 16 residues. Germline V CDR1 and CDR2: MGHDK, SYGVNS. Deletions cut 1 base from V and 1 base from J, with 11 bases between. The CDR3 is CASSESGVGSNQPQHF. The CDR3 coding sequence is TGTGCCAGCAGTGAATCTGGCGTCGGGAGCAATCAGCCCCAGCATTTT. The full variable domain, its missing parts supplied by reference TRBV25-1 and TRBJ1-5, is EADIYQTPRYLVIGTGKKITLECSQTMGHDKMYWYQQDPGMELHLIHYSYGVNSTEKGDLSSESTVSRIRTEHFPLTLESARPSHTSQYLCASSESGVGSNQPQHFGDGTRLSIL.

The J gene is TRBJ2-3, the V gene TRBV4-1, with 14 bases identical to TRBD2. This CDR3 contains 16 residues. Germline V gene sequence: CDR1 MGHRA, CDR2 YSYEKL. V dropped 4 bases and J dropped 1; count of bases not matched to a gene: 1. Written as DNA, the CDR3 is TGCGCCAGCAGCCGGGGACTAGCGGGGGGCACAGATACGCAGTATTTT. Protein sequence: CASSRGLAGGTDTQYF.